A single sample is the source of the 23 T cell receptor beta chains below, sequenced in a study of blood T cell repertoires in COVID-19. Method: immunoSEQ multiplex PCR; TCRdb's copy keeps in-frame clones and lacks some. The sample holds approximately 200,000 clones, about 85% seen once. Specimen: peripheral blood. The receptors shown here come from a man in his forties with acute or convalescent COVID-19.

This rearrangement joins TRBV11-3 to TRBJ2-1, with TRBD1 as a possible D gene (5 bases). The CDR3 runs 14 residues. CDR1 is SGHNT, CDR2 YENEEA, per germline. V dropped 1 base and J dropped 9 bases, with 13 bases sitting between them. CDR3 in DNA: TGTGCCAGCAGCTTAGTGGCAGGGTCGAGTGAGCAGTTCTTC. It codes for CASSLVAGSSEQFF. Complete variable domain (other parts from reference TRBV11-3 and TRBJ2-1): EAGVVQSPRYKIIEKKQPVAFWCNPISGHNTLYWYLQNLGQGPELLIRYENEEAVDDSQLPKDRFSAERLKGVDSTLKIQPAELGDSAVYLCASSLVAGSSEQFFGPGTRLTVL.

J is TRBJ2-1 and V is TRBV5-5; D is uncertain. This CDR3 has 15 residues. Trimming removed 0 bases at V and 0 bases at J, with 7 bases between. Germline V lookup: CDR1 SGHKS, CDR2 YYEKEE (reference sequence). The CDR3 sequence is CASSLAGSSYNEQFF. The CDR3 DNA sequence: TGTGCCAGCAGCTTGGCCGGTAGCTCCTACAATGAGCAGTTCTTC.

This clone appeared once. The chain employs TRBV7-9 and TRBJ1-2; 7 nucleotides line up with TRBD1. The germline V gene encodes CDR1 SEHNR and CDR2 FQNEAQ (reference sequence). The V gene end was trimmed by 5 bases and the J gene end by 12 bases; junction bases not matched to a gene: 6. This CDR3 region has 11 residues. CDR3 loop: CASSRQGEHTF. The CDR3 nucleotides read TGTGCCAGCAGCCGACAGGGCGAGCACACCTTC.

V and J are TRBV19 and TRBJ1-1; D is unresolved. V was shortened by 0 bases and J by 0 bases, with 8 bases between the two germline ends. Germline loops: CDR1 LNHDA, CDR2 SQIVND (reference sequence). The CDR3 contains 15 residues. CDR3 DNA sequence: TGTGCCAGTAGTATAGAACCAGACATGAACACTGAAGCTTTCTTT. It encodes CASSIEPDMNTEAFF.

The gene calls are TRBV18 and TRBJ1-1, with D hard to call. The germline gives CDR1 KGHSH, CDR2 LQKENI. Trimming removed 0 bases from V and 8 bases from J, with 13 bases in between. This CDR3 has 14 residues. CDR3 nucleotides: TGTGCCAGCTCACCACCCCAACCTACTATCGAAGCTTTCTTT. It is translated as CASSPPQPTIEAFF.

This chain uses TRBV4-1 with TRBJ2-7, with a weak D call TRBD1 (6 bases). Germline CDR1 is MGHRA and CDR2 is YSYEKL. With 0 bases removed from V and 6 bases from J, the gap between germline ends came to 12 bases. CDR3 length: 14 residues. The CDR3 region is CASSQDTGTPEQYF. In nucleotides, the CDR3 is TGCGCCAGCAGCCAAGATACAGGGACCCCCGAGCAGTACTTC.

Note on this clone: Other DNA sequences in this specimen translate into the identical CDR3. The chain joins TRBV9 to TRBJ2-5; TRBD2 matches 14 bases. The germline V gene has CDR1 SGDLS and CDR2 YYNGEE. The V gene end was trimmed by 0 bases and the J gene end by 2 bases; junction bases not matched to a gene: 3. The CDR3 is 17 amino acids. This chain's CDR3 is CASSVGTSGGTQETQYF. Written as DNA, the CDR3 is TGTGCCAGCAGCGTAGGGACTAGCGGGGGGACTCAAGAGACCCAGTACTTC.

The chain employs TRBV2 and TRBJ2-1, with 7 bases fitting TRBD2. Germline V lookup: CDR1 SNHLY, CDR2 FYNNEI. The CDR3 spans 15 residues. J lost 6 bases, V lost 1 base, and 6 bases had no gene match. CDR3 loop: CASSEVLAETNEQFF. The DNA of the CDR3 is TGTGCCAGCAGTGAAGTTCTAGCGGAGACCAATGAGCAGTTCTTC.

The chain has TRBV28 and TRBJ2-7; 10 bases fit TRBD2. Germline V gene sequence: CDR1 MDHEN, CDR2 SYDVKM. The CDR3 length is 17 residues. The V segment lost 2 bases and the J segment 0 bases; nucleotides outside the gene matches: 7. The CDR3 loop is CASSLRLAGANSYEQYF. In DNA, the CDR3 is TGTGCCAGCAGTTTACGGCTAGCGGGGGCCAACTCCTACGAGCAGTACTTC.

The chain links TRBV5-1 to TRBJ2-5; D perhaps matches TRBD1 (6 bases). The CDR3 has 14 residues. Germline assignment: CDR1 SGHRS and CDR2 YFSETQ. V was clipped by 4 bases and J by 11 bases, with 21 bases between them. The DNA of the CDR3 is TGCGCCAGCAGCCTGAGTATGGACAGAACTTCTCAGTACTTC. Translation: CASSLSMDRTSQYF.

The chain carries TRBV5-6 and TRBJ1-5; D gene ambiguous. The CDR3 has 12 residues. The V gene lost 3 bases and the J gene lost 4 bases, with 5 bases spanning the gap. Germline values: CDR1 SGHDT, CDR2 YYEEEE. The CDR3 sequence: CASSSHNQPQHF. The DNA of the CDR3 is TGTGCCAGCAGCTCCCATAATCAGCCCCAGCATTTT.

The CDR3 protein is CASSSLAGSYTF. In DNA form, the CDR3 reads TGTGCCAGCAGTTCCCTGGCCGGGAGCTACACCTTC. The chain employs TRBV6-5 and TRBJ1-2; D is unclear. V was trimmed by 4 bases and J by 9 bases, leaving 12 bases between them. Germline lookup yields CDR1 MNHEY and CDR2 SVGAGI. CDR3 length: 12 amino acids.

DNA of the CDR3: TGTGCCAGCTCACCGACAGAGAACACTGAAGCTTTCTTT. Amino acid sequence: CASSPTENTEAFF. The chain uses TRBV18 and TRBJ1-1, with D maybe TRBD1 (5 bases). V shed 3 bases and J shed 1 base, with 6 bases lying between them. There are 13 residues in the CDR3. The germline CDR1 and CDR2 sequences are KGHSH and LQKENI.

This chain joins TRBV11-2 and TRBJ1-1, with D possibly being TRBD1 (6 bases). Trimming took off 2 bases at V and 4 bases at J, with 8 bases between the two ends. CDR1 is SGHAT and CDR2 is FQNNGV in the germline V gene. The length of the CDR3 is 13 residues. CDR3 sequence: CASSLSGVTEAFF. As DNA, the CDR3 is TGTGCCAGCAGCTTATCAGGGGTCACTGAAGCTTTCTTT.

The V gene is TRBV3-1 (or the pseudogene TRBV3-2), the J gene TRBJ1-1; D unresolved. This CDR3 is built from 12 residues. Germline V gives CDR1 LGHDT, CDR2 YNNKEL (reference sequence). Deletions cut 4 bases from V and 6 bases from J, with 9 bases between. The CDR3 loop is CASSRYSSEAFF. Here the CDR3 DNA reads TGTGCCAGCAGCCGGTACAGCTCTGAAGCTTTCTTT.

The rearrangement joins TRBV28 to TRBJ1-2; 9 bases fit TRBD1. The CDR3 length is 17 residues. Losses at the gene ends were 5 bases for V and 4 bases for J; bases not matched to a gene: 14. Per germline, CDR1 MDHEN and CDR2 SYDVKM. CDR3 sequence: CASSSPGQGVTSYGYTF. The CDR3 coding sequence is TGTGCCAGCAGTAGCCCGGGACAGGGAGTAACTAGCTATGGCTACACCTTC.

Points on this clone: At one of its ends the junction is not consistent with the germline gene, which may arise from a read error. The rearrangement uses TRBV7-6 and TRBJ2-3; the D gene is possibly TRBD1 (6 bases). The CDR3 contains 16 residues. From germline, CDR1 is SGHVS and CDR2 FNYEAQ. This chain's CDR3 is CASGFIAGDFTDTQYF. CDR3 nucleotides: TGTGCCAGCGGCTTTATAGCAGGGGATTTCACAGATACGCAGTATTTT.

The CDR3 DNA reads as TGTGCCAGCAGCTTAGGAGATACCCTTGCCTATGGCTACACCTTC. It translates to CASSLGDTLAYGYTF. The gene calls are TRBV7-2 and TRBJ1-2; D uncertain. The V gene's germline CDR1 is SGHTA and CDR2 FQGNSA. The V and J ends lost 1 base and 4 bases respectively, with 13 bases between them. The CDR3 is 15 residues long.

The chain combines TRBV3-1 (or the pseudogene TRBV3-2) with TRBJ1-2, with D perhaps TRBD1 (5 bases). V was cut by 1 base and J by 2 bases, with 17 bases left in between. The CDR3 consists of 17 residues. Germline CDR1 LGHDT, CDR2 YNNKEL (reference sequence). CDR3 sequence reads: CASSQGLIKGSNYGYTF. The CDR3 DNA sequence: TGTGCCAGCAGCCAAGGGCTAATCAAGGGGTCGAACTATGGCTACACCTTC.

The genes are TRBV6-5 and TRBJ1-2; D call uncertain. V was trimmed by 8 bases and J by 8 bases, leaving 24 bases between them. The CDR3 length is 15 residues. Germline CDR1 and CDR2: MNHEY and SVGAGI. As DNA, the CDR3 is TGTGCCAGCTTCCCAAGGAGGACGGATCCTCGGGGCTACACCTTC. Encoded protein: CASFPRRTDPRGYTF.

CDR3 coding DNA: TGTGCCATCAGTCCGGGCCGGGGTTATTTGAATGAGCAGTTCTTC. Its translation is CAISPGRGYLNEQFF. The J gene is TRBJ2-1, the V gene TRBV10-3; D possibly corresponds to TRBD2 (5 bases). V lost 5 bases, J lost 7 bases, and 18 bases lay in between. CDR3 length: 15 amino acids. CDR1 and CDR2 from the germline V gene are ENHRY and SYGVKD.

The J gene is TRBJ2-1, the V gene TRBV7-8; 14 bases align to TRBD2. Trimming took 1 base from V and 15 from J; bases not matched to a gene: 5. This CDR3 has 14 amino acids. Per the germline V gene, CDR1 is SGHVS and CDR2 is FQNEAQ. In DNA, the CDR3 is TGTGCCAGCAGCTTAGAGGGACTAGCGGGGGCGGGGTTCTTC. Its protein is CASSLEGLAGAGFF.

The chain recombines TRBV18 with TRBJ1-1; 7 bases match TRBD1. Unmatched junction bases numbered 10, after V lost 4 bases and J lost 5 bases. Germline assignment: CDR1 KGHSH and CDR2 LQKENI. CDR3 length: 15 amino acids. The CDR3 DNA follows: TGTGCCAGCTCACGGGAGCATAGGGGGCTGACTGAAGCTTTCTTT. Amino acids: CASSREHRGLTEAFF.